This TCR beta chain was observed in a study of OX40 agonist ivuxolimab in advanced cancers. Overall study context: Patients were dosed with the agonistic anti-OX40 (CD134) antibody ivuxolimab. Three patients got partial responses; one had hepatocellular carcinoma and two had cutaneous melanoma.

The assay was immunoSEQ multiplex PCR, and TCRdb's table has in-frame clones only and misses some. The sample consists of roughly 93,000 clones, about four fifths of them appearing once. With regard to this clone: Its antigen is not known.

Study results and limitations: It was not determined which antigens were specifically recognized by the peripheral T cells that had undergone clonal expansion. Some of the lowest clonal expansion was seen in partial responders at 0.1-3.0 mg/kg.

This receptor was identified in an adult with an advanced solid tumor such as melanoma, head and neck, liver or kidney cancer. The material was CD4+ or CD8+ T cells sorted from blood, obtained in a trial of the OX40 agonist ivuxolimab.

This chain's CDR3 is CASSTHREPTDTQYF. As DNA, the CDR3 is TGCGCCAGCAGCACCCACAGGGAACCCACAGATACGCAGTATTTT. The chain combines TRBV5-1 with TRBJ2-3, with D perhaps TRBD1 (6 bases). From germline, CDR1 is SGHRS and CDR2 YFSETQ. Trimming stripped 4 bases from V and 2 bases from J, with 14 bases between. CDR3 length: 15 amino acids.